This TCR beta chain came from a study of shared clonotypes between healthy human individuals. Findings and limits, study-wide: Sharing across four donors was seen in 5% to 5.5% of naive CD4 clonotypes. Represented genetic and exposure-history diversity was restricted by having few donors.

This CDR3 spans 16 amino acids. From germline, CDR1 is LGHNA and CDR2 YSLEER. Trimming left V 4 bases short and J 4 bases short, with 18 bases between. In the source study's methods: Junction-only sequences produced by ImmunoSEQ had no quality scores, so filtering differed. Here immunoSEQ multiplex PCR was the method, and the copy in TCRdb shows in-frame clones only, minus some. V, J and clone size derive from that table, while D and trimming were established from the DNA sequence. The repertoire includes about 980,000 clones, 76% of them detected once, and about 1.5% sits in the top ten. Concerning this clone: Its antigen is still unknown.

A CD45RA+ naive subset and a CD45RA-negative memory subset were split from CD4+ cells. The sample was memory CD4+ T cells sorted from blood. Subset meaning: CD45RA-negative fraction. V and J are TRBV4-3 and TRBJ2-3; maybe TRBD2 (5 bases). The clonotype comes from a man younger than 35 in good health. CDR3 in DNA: TGCGCCAGCAGCCGCACCCCCGGAGGTACGGCAGATACGCAGTATTTT. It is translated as CASSRTPGGTADTQYF.